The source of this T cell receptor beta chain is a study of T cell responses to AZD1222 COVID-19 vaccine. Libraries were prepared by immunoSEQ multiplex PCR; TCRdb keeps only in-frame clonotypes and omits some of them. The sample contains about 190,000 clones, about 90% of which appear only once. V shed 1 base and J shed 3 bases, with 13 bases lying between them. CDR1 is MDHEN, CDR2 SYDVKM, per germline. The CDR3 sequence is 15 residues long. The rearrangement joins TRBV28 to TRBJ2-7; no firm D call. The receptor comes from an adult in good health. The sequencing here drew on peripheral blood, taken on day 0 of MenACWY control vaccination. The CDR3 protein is CASSLFPSKGYEQYF. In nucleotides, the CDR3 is TGTGCCAGCAGTTTATTCCCGTCTAAGGGCTACGAGCAGTACTTC.